A single sample gave rise to the 23 T cell receptor beta chains below, sequenced in a study of identical twins. TCRdb reanalysed the 5' RACE reads using MiXCR and keeps one entry per CDR3 protein. The top ten clones hold approximately 4.5% of a sample with fewer than 900,000 distinct CDR3 sequences, 21% of them seen once. This sample also belongs to another study, concerning T cells expressing NK-cell markers.

The source material was PBMCs. These receptors originate from a woman aged 18-29 years in good health.

This clonotype was recorded a few times. The chain is built from TRBV5-6 and TRBJ2-5; TRBD1 matches 7 bases. The V gene's germline CDR1 is SGHDT and CDR2 YYEEEE. Trimming took 3 bases from V and 2 from J; bases not matched to a gene: 4. The CDR3 runs to 14 residues. CDR3 sequence: CASSSTGWQETQYF. For the CDR3, the DNA is TGTGCCAGCAGCTCGACAGGGTGGCAAGAGACCCAGTACTTC.

This chain connects TRBV30 to TRBJ1-5; a possible D gene is TRBD1 (5 bases). The CDR3 totals 13 residues. Trimming shortened V by 0 bases and J by 6 bases, and 9 bases separated the two germline ends. The V gene's germline CDR1 is GTSNPN and CDR2 SVGIG (reference sequence). The CDR3 loop is CAWSVGGAQPQHF. The CDR3 DNA sequence: TGTGCCTGGAGTGTCGGCGGGGCTCAGCCCCAGCATTTT.

This clonotype was detected only a few times. The CDR3 region has the DNA TGTGCCAGCAGCCGAGGAATCCTGACAGCTTCTTCACCCCTCCACTTT. The encoded protein is CASSRGILTASSPLHF. The V gene is TRBV6-2 or TRBV6-3, the J gene TRBJ1-6, with a possible D match to TRBD1 (5 bases). The CDR3 has 16 residues. Germline assignment: CDR1 MNHEY and CDR2 SVGEGT. The germline V and J ends were trimmed by 6 bases and 9 bases, with 21 bases remaining between them.

The chain links TRBV7-8 to TRBJ1-1, with TRBD1 identical over 7 bases. The V gene's germline CDR1 is SGHVS and CDR2 FQNEAQ. The CDR3 is 16 residues long. Trimming at V came to 1 base and at J to 0 bases, leaving 5 bases not matched to a gene. CDR3 sequence (DNA): TGTGCCAGCAGCTTAGGGACAGGCATAATGAACACTGAAGCTTTCTTT. It encodes CASSLGTGIMNTEAFF.

This clonotype has only a few counts. The chain has TRBV9 and TRBJ1-5; the D is unclear. Germline CDR1 SGDLS, CDR2 YYNGEE. With 1 base removed from V and 7 bases from J, the gap between germline ends came to 9 bases. The CDR3 runs to 13 residues. DNA of the CDR3: TGTGCCAGCAGCGTAAGGGCCGGCCAGCCCCAGCATTTT. Protein product: CASSVRAGQPQHF.

The chain carries TRBV6-2 or TRBV6-3 and TRBJ2-3, with 9 bases fitting TRBD2. The germline V gene has CDR1 MNHEY and CDR2 SVGEGT. Trimming removed 6 bases from V and 7 bases from J; junction bases left unmatched: 8. This CDR3 is built from 14 residues. CDR3 sequence: CASRRLAVAYTQYF. CDR3 sequence (DNA): TGTGCCAGCAGACGACTAGCGGTCGCCTATACGCAGTATTTT.

The genes are TRBV10-3 and TRBJ2-1; the match to TRBD2 covers 14 bases. This CDR3 is built from 14 residues. The V gene end was trimmed by 6 bases and the J gene end by 9 bases; junction bases not matched to a gene: 4. Germline CDR1 ENHRY, CDR2 SYGVKD. CDR3 protein: CAISSGTSGSEQFF. The DNA of the CDR3 is TGTGCCATCAGCTCCGGGACTAGCGGGAGTGAGCAGTTCTTC.

The chain couples TRBV12-3 or TRBV12-4 to TRBJ2-5; perhaps TRBD1 as D (6 bases). The ends were cut back, 1 base at V and 2 bases at J, with 17 bases in the middle. The CDR3 is 17 amino acids. The CDR3: CASSLEPRTAIQETQYF. CDR3 DNA: TGTGCCAGCAGTTTAGAGCCTCGGACAGCCATACAAGAGACCCAGTACTTC.

This clonotype was observed a handful of times. This chain connects TRBV5-5 to TRBJ2-3, with TRBD2 identical over 8 bases. The V and J ends lost 4 bases and 2 bases, in that order; junction bases with no gene match: 6. The CDR3 is made up of 15 amino acids. CDR1 and CDR2 (germline): SGHKS, YYEKEE (reference sequence). CDR3 nucleotide sequence: TGTGCCAGCAGCCGGGGCGGGGGGATCACAGATACGCAGTATTTT. Encoded protein: CASSRGGGITDTQYF. The full variable domain, in which reference TRBV5-5 and TRBJ2-3 provide the parts outside the CDR3, is DAGVTQSPTHLIKTRGQQVTLRCSPISGHKSVSWYQQVLGQGPQFIFQYYEKEERGRGNFPDRFSARQFPNYSSELNVNALLLGDSALYLCASSRGGGITDTQYFGPGTRLTVL.

The chain is built from TRBV20-1 and TRBJ2-2, with 11 positions matching TRBD2. The CDR3 runs to 15 residues. With V trimmed by 7 bases and J by 6 bases, 10 bases remained unmatched. Germline loops: CDR1 DFQATT, CDR2 SNEGSKA (reference sequence). The CDR3 nucleotides are TGCAGTGTCAAATCTAGCGGGAGGTATGCCGGGGAGCTGTTTTTT. Amino acid sequence: CSVKSSGRYAGELFF.

In its sample, this clonotype was seen a few times. V is TRBV4-2 and J is TRBJ2-7, with a possible D match to TRBD1 (5 bases). Looked up from germline, CDR1 is LGHNA and CDR2 is YNFKEQ. Trimming pared 0 bases from V and 4 bases from J, leaving 7 bases between. The length of the CDR3 is 13 residues. The CDR3 region has the DNA TGTGCCAGCAGCCAAGAAAAGGGGTACGAGCAGTACTTC. Its translation is CASSQEKGYEQYF.

This clonotype has only a few counts. The chain has TRBV12-3 or TRBV12-4 and TRBJ2-7; 7 bases are shared with TRBD1. The CDR3 is made up of 14 amino acids. The J segment lost 2 bases and the V segment lost 4 bases, leaving 5 bases of the junction unmatched. CDR3 DNA sequence: TGTGCCAGCAGTTCCTCGGACAGGACCTACGAGCAGTACTTC. This encodes CASSSSDRTYEQYF.

This chain joins TRBV12-3 or TRBV12-4 and TRBJ1-2; 7 bases match TRBD1. V lost 4 bases, J lost 5 bases, and 16 bases stayed unmatched. The CDR3 consists of 17 residues. As DNA, the CDR3 is TGTGCCAGCAGTTCACCCCCGGGTCGGCAGGGGGTATATGGCTACACCTTC. Amino acids: CASSSPPGRQGVYGYTF.

The chain carries TRBV7-6 and TRBJ2-7; D perhaps matches TRBD1 (6 bases). The CDR3 is made up of 13 amino acids. Trimming removed 8 bases at V and 1 base at J, with 12 bases between. Germline-derived CDR1 and CDR2 are SGHVS and FNYEAQ. CDR3 protein: CASGSGESYEQYF. CDR3 nucleotides: TGTGCCAGCGGCTCAGGGGAATCCTACGAGCAGTACTTC. The full variable domain, in which reference TRBV7-6 and TRBJ2-7 provide the parts outside the CDR3, is GAGVSQSPRYKVTKRGQDVALRCDPISGHVSLYWYRQALGQGPEFLTYFNYEAQQDKSGLPNDRFSAERPEGSISTLTIQRTEQRDSAMYRCASGSGESYEQYFGPGTRLTVT.

Only a few counts were recorded for this clonotype. This chain connects TRBV12-3 or TRBV12-4 to TRBJ2-3; no firm D call. The CDR3 runs to 11 residues. V gave up 7 bases and J gave up 7 bases, with 9 bases separating them. The CDR3: CASTPGYTQYF. CDR3 nucleotide sequence: TGTGCCAGCACCCCTGGGTATACGCAGTATTTT.

The sample holds a few counts of this clonotype. The chain uses TRBV11-2 and TRBJ2-5; 11 nucleotides align to TRBD2. CDR3 length: 16 residues. With 1 base clipped from V and 5 bases from J, the junction kept 6 bases outside the gene matches. From germline, CDR1 is SGHAT and CDR2 FQNNGV. The CDR3 DNA follows: TGTGCCAGCAGCTTAGGGACTAGCGGGTTTTGGGAGACCCAGTACTTC. It specifies CASSLGTSGFWETQYF. The entire variable domain, with the rest obtained from reference TRBV11-2 and TRBJ2-5, is as follows: EAGVAQSPRYKIIEKRQSVAFWCNPISGHATLYWYQQILGQGPKLLIQFQNNGVVDDSQLPKDRFSAERLKGVDSTLKIQPAKLEDSAVYLCASSLGTSGFWETQYFGPGTRLLVL.

In this sample, this clonotype turned up a few times. The rearrangement joins TRBV7-2 to TRBJ2-3; 15 bases are a match to TRBD2. Trimming cost V 5 bases and J 5 bases; bases outside gene matches: 8. The CDR3 covers 17 residues. Germline V gene data show CDR1 as SGHTA and CDR2 as FQGNSA. The CDR3: CASSPGLAGGPKDTQYF. The CDR3 bases are TGTGCCAGCAGCCCAGGACTAGCGGGAGGGCCTAAAGATACGCAGTATTTT. Full variable domain (outside the CDR3, taken from reference TRBV7-2 and TRBJ2-3): GAGVSQSPSNKVTEKGKDVELRCDPISGHTALYWYRQSLGQGLEFLIYFQGNSAPDKSGLPSDRFSAERTGGSVSTLTIQRTQQEDSAVYLCASSPGLAGGPKDTQYFGPGTRLTVL.

This clonotype was recorded at least ten times. The chain recombines TRBV2 with TRBJ2-3; D might be TRBD1 or TRBD2, each matching 5 bases. This CDR3 region has 15 residues. Germline lookup yields CDR1 SNHLY and CDR2 FYNNEI. The V and J ends lost 10 bases and 3 bases respectively, with 20 bases between them. Here the CDR3 DNA reads TGTGCCACCTCGTTTGGGGCGGGCACAACAGATACGCAGTATTTT. Residues: CATSFGAGTTDTQYF.

This clonotype appeared many times. The V and J genes are TRBV6-9 and TRBJ2-4, with D perhaps assigned TRBD1 or TRBD2 (6 bases each). Trimming stripped 0 bases from V and 0 bases from J, with 9 bases between. CDR3 length: 16 amino acids. The germline V gene has CDR1 MNHGY and CDR2 SVAAGI. CDR3 sequence reads: CASSYSKGGAKNIQYF. CDR3 sequence (DNA): TGTGCCAGCAGTTATTCTAAGGGGGGAGCCAAAAACATTCAGTACTTC.

The chain recombines TRBV7-9 with TRBJ2-7, with D uncertain. The V and J ends lost 0 bases and 4 bases respectively, with 10 bases between them. CDR3 length: 14 residues. Germline CDR1 is SEHNR and CDR2 is FQNEAQ (reference sequence). The CDR3 reads CASSLASGLYEQYF. CDR3 coding DNA: TGTGCCAGCAGCTTAGCGTCCGGGTTGTACGAGCAGTACTTC.

The gene calls are TRBV20-1 and TRBJ1-1; D might be TRBD1 (6 bases). Trimming removed 4 bases from V and 4 bases from J, with 10 bases in between. From germline, CDR1 is DFQATT and CDR2 SNEGSKA (reference sequence). The length of the CDR3 is 12 residues. The CDR3 loop reads CSAIGGSTEAFF. CDR3 DNA: TGCAGTGCTATAGGGGGGTCCACTGAAGCTTTCTTT.

The rearrangement uses TRBV4-2 and TRBJ2-5, with D tentatively TRBD2 (5 bases). The CDR3 spans 15 residues. Trimming removed 1 base from V and 5 bases from J, with 14 bases in between. CDR1 is LGHNA, CDR2 YNFKEQ, per germline. CDR3 nucleotide sequence: TGTGCCAGCAGCCAAGCAGAGGGTGTCGAGGAGACCCAGTACTTC. This codes for CASSQAEGVEETQYF.

The gene calls are TRBV7-9 and TRBJ2-7; 9 bases are shared with TRBD1. Germline-derived CDR1 and CDR2 are SEHNR and FQNEAQ (reference sequence). V dropped 5 bases and J dropped 4; count of bases not matched to a gene: 6. The CDR3 sequence is 14 residues long. The CDR3 DNA sequence: TGTGCCAGCAGCATCGGGACAGGGTTTTACGAGCAGTACTTC. This sequence encodes CASSIGTGFYEQYF.